Listed below are T cell receptor beta chains from one sample, sequenced in a study of metastatic and nonmetastatic thyroid tumors. TCRdb reanalyzed the PCR reads with MiXCR. The sample holds 3,300 or so clones, roughly 26% seen once. Source material: tumor tissue. Receptors originate from a female donor with papillary thyroid cancer or a benign thyroid nodule (not recorded which). Some clones in this sample may be carry-over from other donors' samples. Both conserved end residues are part of each CDR3. A D gene is named only where the DNA matches it firmly. Clone size is not always given. Where it is, it says once, few, many or a class for expanded clones.

>medium-sized|TRBJ1-2|NA|TRBV9
TGTGCCAGCAGCCCCATAAGGGCTTTCTACACCTTC
CASSPIRAFYTF
>NA|TRBJ2-2|NA|TRBV27
TGTGCCAGCAGGGGGGTGGTCGGGGAGCTGTTTTTT
CASRGVVGELFF
>few|TRBJ2-1|TRBD1|TRBV6-1
TGTGCCAGCAGCATGGATCCAGGGGGCAGGGAGCAGTTCTTC
CASSMDPGGREQFF
>few|TRBJ2-3|NA|TRBV2
TGTGCCAGCAGCCTGCGTAGCACAGATACGCAGTATTTT
CASSLRSTDTQYF
>large|TRBJ2-7|NA|TRBV6-1
TGTGCCAGCAGTGACGCAGGCGGCGAGCAGTACTTC
CASSDAGGEQYF
>many|TRBJ2-7|TRBD1|TRBV28
TGTGCCAGCAGTTCCCCGGGACAGTTCCACGAGCAGTACTTC
CASSSPGQFHEQYF
>large|TRBJ2-7|NA|TRBV2
TGTGCCAGCAGTAGTGAGGAGACAGGAGGAAGCGAGCAGTACTTC
CASSSEETGGSEQYF
>NA|TRBJ2-5|NA|TRBV11-2
TGTGCCAGCAGCCCCAACAGGCGATCCCAGTACTTC
CASSPNRRSQYF
>large|TRBJ2-1|NA|TRBV7-2
TGTGCCAGCAGCACCGGACAGATGAACAATGAGCAGTTCTTC
CASSTGQMNNEQFF
>few|TRBJ1-2|TRBD1|TRBV28
TGTGCCAGCAGGGAGGGACAGGGGTATGGCTACACCTTC
CASREGQGYGYTF
>NA|TRBJ2-7|TRBD1|TRBV6-2/TRBV6-3
TGTGCCAGCAGTTACGCGACCGGGACAGGGGATTTGTACGAGCAGTACTTC
CASSYATGTGDLYEQYF
>NA|TRBJ1-3|NA|TRBV4-1
TGCGCCAGCAGCGGGACACGTGGAAACACCATATATTTT
CASSGTRGNTIYF